This T cell receptor (beta chain) was obtained from a study of long-term antiretroviral therapy in people with HIV (dated by TCRdb to 2021 to 2024). Turning to the overall study: The earliest samples were collected roughly a decade before the 2015 WHO recommendation for immediate ART, at a time when ART was usually postponed until CD4 counts fell. Test extractions of a monoclonal T-cell line alongside approximately 34 polyclonal samples showed no cross-contamination during QIAcube processing. From over 25 adults with confirmed HIV infection, the cohort provided roughly 200 cryopreserved PBMC samples, gathered serially across a mean of around six years (range 1-12). Among the 30 to 35 participants with HIV, more than ten were female. A retrospective serial study tested whether ART initiation and durable HIV suppression were associated with changes in peripheral blood TRB repertoire composition and diversity.

The immunoSEQ hsTCRB v3.0 assay was used at survey level resolution for TRB variable region sequencing. A depth of roughly 35,000-55,000 T-cell genomes per sample was targeted for TRB sequencing. An Illumina MiSeq with a v3 150-cycle kit was used to sequence the pooled TRB libraries. Per the original workflow: Repertoire analysis was run in R within a reproducible Nextflow workflow that covered QC, data transformation and analysis. LymphoSeq2, an R package for AIRR-Seq data exploration, was used to implement custom analyses. After excluding several samples that yielded fewer than 5000 total TRB sequences, some 180 HIV repertoires remained for analysis. Among the 180 to 200 retained HIV repertoires, roughly 60 were collected before ART initiation and about 130 were collected after ART initiation. Repertoires were downsampled to 5000 TRB nucleotide sequences, and summary statistics were averaged over 100 downsampling iterations. TRB sequences were retained for analysis only if CDR3 regions of at least seven amino acids were present. Diversity was measured with a Shannon entropy-derived clonality score and the Gini coefficient. In the repertoire networks, any two of the top 5000 CDR3 amino acid sequences were linked whenever the two sequences differed by an edit distance of one. Antigen specificity groups and MHC restriction were predicted for TRB CDR3 amino acid sequences with GLIPH2. Known CMV, EBV, HIV or tissue antigen associations were flagged by matching CDR3 amino acid sequences against VDJdb and McPAS-TCR. Pre-ART, post-ART and control groups were compared with Wilcoxon signed-rank tests and Holm-Bonferroni correction. Sourced from immuneACCESS, this table was stored by TCRdb with only in-frame sequences that have V and J called. A share of the clones is absent; for the studies checked, an unresolved V gene accounts for under half, and the remainder has no known explanation. V and J calls and clone size are given by that table; D and trimming were obtained from the DNA. In this sample the table shows nearly 50,000 clones, about 88% of which occur a single time. 3% of the sample rests with the top ten.

To note about this clone: Its antigen is unknown. It has no much larger one-base neighbor in the sample; base qualities were not kept.

V is trimmed back by 2 bases and J by 4 bases, and the junction contains 11 bases that no gene match accounts for. Taken from the germline V gene, the CDR1 and CDR2 loops are MNHNS and SASEGT. From cysteine to phenylalanine, the CDR3 is 17 amino acids long. The sequence is cut down to CDR3 DNA, 51 bases in frame from base 1. Participants were included only if at least one PBMC sample before ART initiation and at least two post-ART samples were available. Treatment was received in the United States of America by all participants with HIV. Cryopreserved samples of about 0.95-11 million PBMC were thawed and washed before DNA extraction. At the time of the earliest PBMC sample, participants with HIV were aged between roughly 20 and 60 years. Each participant contributed PBMC samples from 1-4 timepoints before ART initiation and 2-8 timepoints after ART initiation, with a median of 7 samples. For every participant, serial HIV viral load, CD4+ T-cell count, ART history and demographic data were obtained. Genomic DNA was extracted from unsorted PBMC with a Qiagen kit on a QIAcube, with processing performed in batches of 12 samples.

Paper-wide results and their limitations: Inferences about post-ART repertoire changes are limited because no data were available on ART adherence, viral resistance or therapy changes. HIV repertoires had narrower CDR3 length ranges than controls, and the network structure suggested an antigen-experienced repertoire that shifted only slightly toward naive after ART. Because cell numbers in pre-ART samples were limited, unsorted PBMC were profiled instead of sorted CD4+ and CD8+ T cells. Since PBMC availability was limited, sequencing covered only the TCR beta chain, with no alpha chain pairing. Starting ART was linked to a significant rise in TRB diversity, yet even with long-term ART the diversity remained significantly lower than in transplant donor controls. The samples span the years 2004 to 2017, and the ART regimens used may be less effective than current regimens. At every time point, the repertoire was dominated by expanded TRB clones first identified before ART initiation, although this dominance fluctuated and, in many PLHIV, declined after ART.

The TCR was taken from a young woman with HIV. The specimen was unsorted PBMCs, collected 0.8 years after starting antiretroviral therapy. In this chain, TRBV6-1 is recombined with TRBJ1-2; TRBD1 lines up with 9 middle nucleotides. The sequenced DNA is TGTGCCAGCAGTGAAAAAACAGGGGGCTCTTCGCCCTATGGCTACACCTTC. This sequence encodes CASSEKTGGSSPYGYTF.